This entry concerns a single T cell receptor beta chain. Its antigen is still unknown. The length of the CDR3 is 20 residues. Germline V gene data show CDR1 as KGHSH and CDR2 as LQKENI. V lost 0 bases and J 8 bases, leaving 29 bases between the germline ends. Described time point: newly diagnosed GD, antithyroid drugs for less than 3 months. RNA from PBMCs was the source of the TCR library. This entry is derived from a study of regulatory T cells in long-lasting Graves disease. At the level of the study: Under 3 months of antithyroid drugs had been taken by newly diagnosed Graves' patients.

The authors built TCR beta libraries using iRepertoire HTBI primers and Arm-PCR of CDR3 regions. TCRdb fed the multiplex PCR reads into MiXCR, producing one record per CDR3 protein. The sample carries 350,000 to 450,000 distinct CDR3 sequences, 10% to 15% recorded once. Broader study findings: Persistent disease samples used TRBV28, TRBJ1-2 and TRBJ2-5 preferentially. Newly diagnosed Graves' patients exceeded persistent ones in TCR diversity. Exclusively peripheral blood, rather than thyroid tissue, was studied.

The same data also contributed to another study, on T cells in Graves' hyperthyroidism and ophthalmopathy.

The receptor was isolated from a woman aged 18-29 years with Graves disease. The source material was peripheral blood mononuclear cells (PBMCs), sampled at new diagnosis, from a patient treated with antithyroid drugs. The gene calls are TRBV18 and TRBJ2-1; D is ambiguous. CDR3 loop: CASSPPAGHVDSPQYHEQFF. The CDR3 DNA is TGTGCCAGCTCACCACCGGCCGGGCATGTGGATTCTCCCCAATACCATGAGCAGTTCTTC.